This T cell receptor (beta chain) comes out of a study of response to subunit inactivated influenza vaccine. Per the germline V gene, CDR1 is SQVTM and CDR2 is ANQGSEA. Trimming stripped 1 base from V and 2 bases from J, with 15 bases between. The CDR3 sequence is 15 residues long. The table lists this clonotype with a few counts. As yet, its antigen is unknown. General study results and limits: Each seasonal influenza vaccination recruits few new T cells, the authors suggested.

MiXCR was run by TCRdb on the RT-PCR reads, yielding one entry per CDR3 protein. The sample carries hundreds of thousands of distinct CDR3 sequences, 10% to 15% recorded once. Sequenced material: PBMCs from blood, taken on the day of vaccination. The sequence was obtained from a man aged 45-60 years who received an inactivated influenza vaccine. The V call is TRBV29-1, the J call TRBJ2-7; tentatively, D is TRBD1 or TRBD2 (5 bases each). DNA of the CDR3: TGCAGCGTTGAAGTTTCGGGACGCGCTGCCTACGAGCAGTACTTC. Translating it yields CSVEVSGRAAYEQYF.